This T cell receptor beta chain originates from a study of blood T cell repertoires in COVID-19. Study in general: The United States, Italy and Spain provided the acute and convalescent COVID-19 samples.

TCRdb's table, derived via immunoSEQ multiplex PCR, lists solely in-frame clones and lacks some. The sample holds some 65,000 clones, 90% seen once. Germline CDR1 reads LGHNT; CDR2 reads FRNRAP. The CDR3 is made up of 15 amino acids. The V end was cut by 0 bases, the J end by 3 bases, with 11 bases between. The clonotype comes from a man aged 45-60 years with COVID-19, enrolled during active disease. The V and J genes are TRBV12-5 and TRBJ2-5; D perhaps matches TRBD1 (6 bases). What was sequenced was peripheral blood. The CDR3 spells CASGLVETGKETQYF. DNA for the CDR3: TGTGCTAGTGGTTTGGTAGAGACAGGAAAAGAGACCCAGTACTTC.